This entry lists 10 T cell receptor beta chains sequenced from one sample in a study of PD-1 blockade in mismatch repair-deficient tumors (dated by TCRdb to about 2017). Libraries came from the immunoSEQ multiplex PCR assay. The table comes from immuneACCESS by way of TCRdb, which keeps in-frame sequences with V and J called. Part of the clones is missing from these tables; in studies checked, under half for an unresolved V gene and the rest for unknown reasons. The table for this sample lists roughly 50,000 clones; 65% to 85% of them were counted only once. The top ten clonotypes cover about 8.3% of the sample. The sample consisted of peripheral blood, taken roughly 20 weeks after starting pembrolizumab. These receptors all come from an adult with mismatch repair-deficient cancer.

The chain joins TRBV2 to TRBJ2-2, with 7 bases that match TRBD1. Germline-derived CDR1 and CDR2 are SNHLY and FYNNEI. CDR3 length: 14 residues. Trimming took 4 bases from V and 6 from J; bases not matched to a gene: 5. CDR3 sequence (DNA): TGTGCCAGCAGTGGGACAGGCCAAGCCGGGGAGCTGTTTTTT. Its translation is CASSGTGQAGELFF.

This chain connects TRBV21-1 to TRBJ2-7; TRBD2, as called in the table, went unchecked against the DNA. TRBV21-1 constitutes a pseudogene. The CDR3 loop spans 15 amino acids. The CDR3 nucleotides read TGTGCCAGGGGGACTAGCGGGAGGGCTAGGCACGAGCAGTACTTC. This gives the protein CARGTSGRARHEQYF.

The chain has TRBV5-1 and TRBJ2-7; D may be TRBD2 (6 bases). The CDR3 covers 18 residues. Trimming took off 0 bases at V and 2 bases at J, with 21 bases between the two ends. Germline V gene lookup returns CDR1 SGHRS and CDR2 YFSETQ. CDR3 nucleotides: TGCGCCAGCAGCTTGGAGGGGCATAGGGCGGGGAACCCCTACGAGCAGTACTTC. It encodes CASSLEGHRAGNPYEQYF.

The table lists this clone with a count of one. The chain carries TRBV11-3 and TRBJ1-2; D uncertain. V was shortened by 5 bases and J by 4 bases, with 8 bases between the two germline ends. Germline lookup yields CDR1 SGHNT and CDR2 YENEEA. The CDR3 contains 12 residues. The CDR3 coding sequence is TGTGCCAGCAGCCGAAAGACCTATGGCTACACCTTC. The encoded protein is CASSRKTYGYTF.

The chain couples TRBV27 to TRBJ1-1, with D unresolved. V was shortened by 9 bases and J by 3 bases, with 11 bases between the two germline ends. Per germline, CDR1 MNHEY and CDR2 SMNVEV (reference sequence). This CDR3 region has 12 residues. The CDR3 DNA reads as TGTGCCAGTAAACTTGGGGACACTGAAGCTTTCTTT. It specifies CASKLGDTEAFF.

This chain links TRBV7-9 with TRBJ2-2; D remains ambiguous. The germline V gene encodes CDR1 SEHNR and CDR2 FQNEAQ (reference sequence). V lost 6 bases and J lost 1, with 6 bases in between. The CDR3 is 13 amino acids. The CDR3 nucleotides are TGTGCCAGCAGTGACAAGAACACCGGGGAGCTGTTTTTT. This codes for CASSDKNTGELFF.

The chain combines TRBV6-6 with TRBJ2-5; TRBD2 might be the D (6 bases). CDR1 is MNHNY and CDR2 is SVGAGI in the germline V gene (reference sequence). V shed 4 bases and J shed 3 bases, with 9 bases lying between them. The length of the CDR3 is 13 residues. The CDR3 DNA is TGTGCCAGCAGTTTGGGACTTAAAGAGACCCAGTACTTC. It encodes CASSLGLKETQYF.

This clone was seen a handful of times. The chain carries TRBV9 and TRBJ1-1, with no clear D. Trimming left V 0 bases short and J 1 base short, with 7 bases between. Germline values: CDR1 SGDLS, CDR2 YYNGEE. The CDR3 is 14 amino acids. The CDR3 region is CASSVVGSNTEAFF. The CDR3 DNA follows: TGTGCCAGCAGCGTAGTCGGCTCGAACACTGAAGCTTTCTTT.

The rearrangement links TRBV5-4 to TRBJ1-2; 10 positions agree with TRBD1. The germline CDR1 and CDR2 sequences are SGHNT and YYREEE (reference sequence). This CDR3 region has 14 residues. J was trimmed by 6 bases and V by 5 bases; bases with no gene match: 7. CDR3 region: CASSYVTGGDGYTF. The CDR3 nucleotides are TGTGCCAGCAGTTACGTGACAGGGGGCGATGGCTACACCTTC.

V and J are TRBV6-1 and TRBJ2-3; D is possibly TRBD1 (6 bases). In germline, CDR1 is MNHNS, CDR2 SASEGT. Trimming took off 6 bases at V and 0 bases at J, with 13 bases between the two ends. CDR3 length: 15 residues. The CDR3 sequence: CASSPTGLSTDTQYF. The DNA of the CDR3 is TGTGCCAGCAGCCCCACAGGGCTTAGCACAGATACGCAGTATTTT.